The clone carrying this T cell receptor (beta chain) was detected ten times or more. The antigen is not known. This sample stems from a study of neurological immune-mediated disorders. Whole-study findings and limits: The greatest TCR clonal expansion appeared in HTLV-1-associated myelopathy and the smallest, falling below healthy controls, in multiple sclerosis.

Whenever a sequencing run was performed, it yielded over 180 million TCR-beta sequences from 15-18 subjects. Via MiXCR, TCRdb re-called the 5' RACE reads, giving one row per CDR3 protein. The sample consists of 60,000 to 70,000 distinct CDR3 sequences, about 5.2% of them appearing once. CDR1 is MGHRA, CDR2 YSYEKL, per germline. V trimming: 0 bases; J trimming: 5 bases; junction bases outside the gene matches: 5. The CDR3 length is 15 residues. This TCR was recovered from a human donor with multiple sclerosis. The donor label of this sample is uncertain. The sample was PBMCs. The rearrangement joins TRBV4-1 to TRBJ2-7, with TRBD1 identical over 9 bases. The CDR3 region is CASSQDDRGEDEQYF. The CDR3 nucleotides are TGCGCCAGCAGCCAAGACGACAGGGGGGAGGACGAGCAGTACTTC.